This T cell receptor (beta chain) is from a study of response to subunit inactivated influenza vaccine. TCRdb passed the RT-PCR reads through MiXCR, listing each CDR3 protein once. This sample has about 650,000 distinct CDR3 sequences, with approximately 14% found just once. Study outcomes and limitations: New T cells are recruited in small numbers by each seasonal influenza vaccination, according to the authors' suggestion.

This clonotype was observed a handful of times. Its antigen is unidentified. With 5 bases clipped from V and 6 bases from J, the junction kept 17 bases outside the gene matches. The CDR3 is made up of 18 amino acids. The germline V gene encodes CDR1 SGHAT and CDR2 FQNNGV. The material sequenced was PBMCs from blood, taken approximately 13 days after vaccination. The origin of this receptor is a man in his fifties who received an inactivated influenza vaccine. This chain joins TRBV11-2 and TRBJ1-2; 11 bases agree with TRBD1. The CDR3, as DNA: TGTGCCAGCAGCCCCCATACTCTTCGGACAGGGGGCGTGGATGGCTACACCTTC. As protein: CASSPHTLRTGGVDGYTF.